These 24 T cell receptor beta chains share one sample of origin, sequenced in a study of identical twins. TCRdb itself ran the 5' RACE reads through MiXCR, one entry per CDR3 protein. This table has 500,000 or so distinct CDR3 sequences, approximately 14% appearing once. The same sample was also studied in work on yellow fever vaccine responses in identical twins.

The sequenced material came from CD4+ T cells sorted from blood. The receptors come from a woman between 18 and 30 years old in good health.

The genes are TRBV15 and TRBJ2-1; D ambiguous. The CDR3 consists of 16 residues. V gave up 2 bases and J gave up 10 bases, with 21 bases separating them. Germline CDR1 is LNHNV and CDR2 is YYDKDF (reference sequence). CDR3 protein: CATSRPRPYDDGEQFF. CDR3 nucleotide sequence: TGTGCCACCAGCAGACCTCGGCCATACGATGATGGGGAGCAGTTCTTC.

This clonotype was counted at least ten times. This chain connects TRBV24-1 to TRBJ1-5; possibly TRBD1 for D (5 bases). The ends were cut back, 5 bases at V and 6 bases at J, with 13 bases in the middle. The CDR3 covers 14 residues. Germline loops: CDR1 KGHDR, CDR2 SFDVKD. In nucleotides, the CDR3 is TGTGCCACCAGTGGGAGGGGTATAGGTCAGCCCCAGCATTTT. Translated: CATSGRGIGQPQHF.

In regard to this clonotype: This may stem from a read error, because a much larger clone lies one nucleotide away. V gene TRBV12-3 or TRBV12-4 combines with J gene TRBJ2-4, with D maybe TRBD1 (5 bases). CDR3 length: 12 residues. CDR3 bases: TGTGCCAGCAGTACGCAGGGAAACATTGAGTACTTC. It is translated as CASSTQGNIEYF.

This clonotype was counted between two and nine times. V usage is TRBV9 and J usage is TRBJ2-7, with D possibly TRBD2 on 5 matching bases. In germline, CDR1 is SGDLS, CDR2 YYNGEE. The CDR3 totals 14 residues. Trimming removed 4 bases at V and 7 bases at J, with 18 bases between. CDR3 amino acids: CASSSSGVGTEQYF. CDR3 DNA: TGTGCCAGCAGCTCCTCCGGGGTGGGAACAGAGCAGTACTTC.

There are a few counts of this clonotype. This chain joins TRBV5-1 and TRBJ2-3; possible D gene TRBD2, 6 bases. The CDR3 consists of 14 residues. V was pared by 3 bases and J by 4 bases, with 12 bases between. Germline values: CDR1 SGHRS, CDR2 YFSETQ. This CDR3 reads CASSWQSGADTQYF. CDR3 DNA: TGCGCCAGCAGCTGGCAATCGGGAGCAGATACGCAGTATTTT.

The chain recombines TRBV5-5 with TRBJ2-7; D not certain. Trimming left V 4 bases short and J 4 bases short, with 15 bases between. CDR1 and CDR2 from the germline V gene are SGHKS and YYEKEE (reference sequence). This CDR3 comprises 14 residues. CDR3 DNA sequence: TGTGCCAGCAGCCCCCGAACAATTCTTTACGAGCAGTACTTC. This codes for CASSPRTILYEQYF.

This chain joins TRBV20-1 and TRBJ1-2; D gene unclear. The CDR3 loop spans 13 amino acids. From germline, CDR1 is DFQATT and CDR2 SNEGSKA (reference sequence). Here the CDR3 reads CSAYVGEWGGYTF. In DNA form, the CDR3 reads TGCAGCGCCTATGTCGGGGAGTGGGGTGGCTACACCTTC.

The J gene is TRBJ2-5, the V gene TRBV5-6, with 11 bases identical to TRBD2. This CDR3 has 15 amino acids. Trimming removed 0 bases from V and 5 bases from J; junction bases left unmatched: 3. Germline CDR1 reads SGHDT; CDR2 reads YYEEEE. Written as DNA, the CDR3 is TGTGCCAGCAGCTTGGTAGCGGGAGGGCCGGAGACCCAGTACTTC. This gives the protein CASSLVAGGPETQYF.

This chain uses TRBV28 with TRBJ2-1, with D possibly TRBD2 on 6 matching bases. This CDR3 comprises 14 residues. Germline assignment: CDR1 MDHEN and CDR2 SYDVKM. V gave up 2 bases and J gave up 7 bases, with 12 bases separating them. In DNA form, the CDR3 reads TGTGCCAGCAGTTTAGGGGGGAGAGAGAATGAGCAGTTCTTC. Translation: CASSLGGRENEQFF. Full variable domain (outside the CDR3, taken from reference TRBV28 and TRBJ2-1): DVKVTQSSRYLVKRTGEKVFLECVQDMDHENMFWYRQDPGLGLRLIYFSYDVKMKEKGDIPEGYSVSREKKERFSLILESASTNQTSMYLCASSLGGRENEQFFGPGTRLTVL.

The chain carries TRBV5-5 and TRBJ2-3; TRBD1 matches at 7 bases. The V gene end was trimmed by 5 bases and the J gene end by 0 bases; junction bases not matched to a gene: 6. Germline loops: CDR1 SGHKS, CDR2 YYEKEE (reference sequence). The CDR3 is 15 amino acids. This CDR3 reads CASSWTGISTDTQYF. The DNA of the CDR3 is TGTGCCAGCAGTTGGACAGGCATAAGCACAGATACGCAGTATTTT.

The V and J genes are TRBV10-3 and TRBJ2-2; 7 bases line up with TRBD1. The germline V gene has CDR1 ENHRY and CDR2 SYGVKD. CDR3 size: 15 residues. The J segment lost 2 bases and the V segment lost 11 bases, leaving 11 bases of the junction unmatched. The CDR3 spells CAAGTGESNTGELFF. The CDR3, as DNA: TGTGCCGCTGGAACAGGGGAGTCAAACACCGGGGAGCTGTTTTTT.

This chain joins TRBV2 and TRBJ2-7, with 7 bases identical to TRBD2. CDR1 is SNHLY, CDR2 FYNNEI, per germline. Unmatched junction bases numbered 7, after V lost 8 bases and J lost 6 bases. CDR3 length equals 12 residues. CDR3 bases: TGTGCCAGCTCCAGCGGGGCCTTCGAGCAGTACTTC. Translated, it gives CASSSGAFEQYF.

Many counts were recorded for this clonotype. The CDR3 nucleotides read TGCAGCGCCGGCCAGGGCTCCTACGAGCAGTACTTC. Amino acid sequence: CSAGQGSYEQYF. The V gene is TRBV29-1, the J gene TRBJ2-7; TRBD1 might be the D (5 bases). Germline V CDR1 and CDR2: SQVTM, ANQGSEA. Trimming stripped 7 bases from V and 0 bases from J, with 10 bases between. This CDR3 has 12 residues.

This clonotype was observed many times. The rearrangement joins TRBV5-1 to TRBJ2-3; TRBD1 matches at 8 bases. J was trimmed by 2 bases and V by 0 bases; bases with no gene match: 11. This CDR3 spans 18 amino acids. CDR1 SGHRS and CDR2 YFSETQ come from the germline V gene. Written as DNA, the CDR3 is TGCGCCAGCAGCTTGGCGGGGGACAGGATATGGGTCACAGATACGCAGTATTTT. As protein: CASSLAGDRIWVTDTQYF. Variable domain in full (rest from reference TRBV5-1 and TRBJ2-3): KAGVTQTPRYLIKTRGQQVTLSCSPISGHRSVSWYQQTPGQGLQFLFEYFSETQRNKGNFPGRFSGRQFSNSRSEMNVSTLELGDSALYLCASSLAGDRIWVTDTQYFGPGTRLTVL.

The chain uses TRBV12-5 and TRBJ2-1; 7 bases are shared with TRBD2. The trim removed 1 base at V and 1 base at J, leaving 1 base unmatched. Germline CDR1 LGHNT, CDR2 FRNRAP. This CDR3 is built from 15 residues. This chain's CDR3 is CASGLAGGSYNEQFF. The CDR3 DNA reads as TGTGCTAGTGGTTTGGCCGGGGGGTCCTACAATGAGCAGTTCTTC.

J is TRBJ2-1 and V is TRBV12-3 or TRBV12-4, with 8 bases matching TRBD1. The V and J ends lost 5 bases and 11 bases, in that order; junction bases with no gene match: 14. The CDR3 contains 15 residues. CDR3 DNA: TGTGCCAGCAGTCTGAGGGACAGGCCCAAATTTAAGCAGTTCTTC. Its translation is CASSLRDRPKFKQFF.

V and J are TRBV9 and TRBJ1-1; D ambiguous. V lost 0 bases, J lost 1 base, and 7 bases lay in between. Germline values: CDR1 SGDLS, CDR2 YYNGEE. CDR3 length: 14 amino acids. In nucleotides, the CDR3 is TGTGCCAGCAGCGTAGGTTCTCAGAACACTGAAGCTTTCTTT. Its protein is CASSVGSQNTEAFF.

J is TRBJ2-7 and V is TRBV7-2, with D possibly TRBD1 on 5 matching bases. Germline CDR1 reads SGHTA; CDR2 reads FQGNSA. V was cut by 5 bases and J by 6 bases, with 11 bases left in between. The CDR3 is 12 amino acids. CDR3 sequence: CASSPYTGEQYF. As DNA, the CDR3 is TGTGCCAGCAGCCCATATACAGGCGAGCAGTACTTC. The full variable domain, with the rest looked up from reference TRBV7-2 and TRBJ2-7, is GAGVSQSPSNKVTEKGKDVELRCDPISGHTALYWYRQSLGQGLEFLIYFQGNSAPDKSGLPSDRFSAERTGGSVSTLTIQRTQQEDSAVYLCASSPYTGEQYFGPGTRLTVT.

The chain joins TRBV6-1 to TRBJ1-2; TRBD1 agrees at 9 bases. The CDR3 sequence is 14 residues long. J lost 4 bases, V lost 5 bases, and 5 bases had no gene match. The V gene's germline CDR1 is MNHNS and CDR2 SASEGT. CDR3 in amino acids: CASSTGGDVYGYTF. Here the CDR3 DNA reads TGTGCCAGCAGTACAGGGGGCGATGTCTATGGCTACACCTTC.

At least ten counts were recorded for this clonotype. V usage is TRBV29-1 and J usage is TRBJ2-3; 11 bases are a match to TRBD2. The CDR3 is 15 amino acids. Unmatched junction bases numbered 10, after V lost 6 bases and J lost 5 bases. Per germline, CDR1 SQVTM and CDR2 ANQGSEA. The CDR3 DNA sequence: TGCAGCGTGACCCTAGCGGGGGGATCGGGAGATACGCAGTATTTT. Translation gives CSVTLAGGSGDTQYF.

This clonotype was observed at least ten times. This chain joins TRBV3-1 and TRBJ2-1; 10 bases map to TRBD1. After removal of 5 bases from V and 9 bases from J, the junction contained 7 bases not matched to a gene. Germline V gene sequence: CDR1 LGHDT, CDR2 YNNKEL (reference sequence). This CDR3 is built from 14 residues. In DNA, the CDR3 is TGTGCCAGCAGCGGGACAGGGGTGGACGGTGAGCAGTTCTTC. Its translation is CASSGTGVDGEQFF.

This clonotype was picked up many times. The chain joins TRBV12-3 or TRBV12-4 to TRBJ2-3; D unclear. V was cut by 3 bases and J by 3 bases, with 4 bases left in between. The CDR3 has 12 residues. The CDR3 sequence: CASSLQTDTQYF. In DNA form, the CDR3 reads TGTGCCAGCAGTTTGCAAACAGATACGCAGTATTTT.

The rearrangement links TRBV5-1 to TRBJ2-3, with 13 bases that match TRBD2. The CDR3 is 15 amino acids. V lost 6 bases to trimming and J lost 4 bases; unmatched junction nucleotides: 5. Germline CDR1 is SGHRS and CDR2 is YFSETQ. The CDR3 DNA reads TGCGCCAGCAAGGGACTAGCGGGGTCATCAGATACGCAGTATTTT. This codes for CASKGLAGSSDTQYF. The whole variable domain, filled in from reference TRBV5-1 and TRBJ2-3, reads KAGVTQTPRYLIKTRGQQVTLSCSPISGHRSVSWYQQTPGQGLQFLFEYFSETQRNKGNFPGRFSGRQFSNSRSEMNVSTLELGDSALYLCASKGLAGSSDTQYFGPGTRLTVL.

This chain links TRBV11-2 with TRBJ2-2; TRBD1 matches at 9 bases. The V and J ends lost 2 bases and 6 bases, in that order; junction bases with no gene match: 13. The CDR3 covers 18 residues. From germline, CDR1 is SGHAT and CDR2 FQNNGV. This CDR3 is CASSLRYAGTGPAGELFF. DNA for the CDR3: TGTGCCAGCAGCTTACGATACGCCGGGACAGGGCCCGCCGGGGAGCTGTTTTTT.